This note documents a single TCR beta chain sequence. This sample stems from a study of shared clonotypes between healthy human individuals. Study summary: Donors had three CD4 naive, three CD4 memory, two CD8 naive and one CD8 memory plate apiece.

CD4+ cells yielded CD45RA+ naive and CD45RA-negative memory subsets. This CDR3 is built from 13 residues. V was cut by 6 bases and J by 3 bases, with 12 bases left in between. Germline values: CDR1 MDHEN, CDR2 SYDVKM. Assay execution proceeded at the deep level. Researchers divided each subset's genomic DNA evenly across several immunoSEQ plates. Repertoires were generated with immunoSEQ multiplex PCR, while TCRdb's copy carries only in-frame clones and drops some. The sample shows some 2.4 million clones, 90% to 95% of them seen only once. Sequencing used naive CD4+ T cells from PBMCs. Indicated subset: CD45RA+ positively selected. The sequence came from a man between 18 and 29 years old in good health. Some clones in this sample may be carry-over from other donors' samples. The chain carries TRBV28 and TRBJ2-7; D unresolved. The CDR3 nucleotides read TGTGCCAGCAGACAGAATAATAACTACGAGCAGTACTTC. Translation gives CASRQNNNYEQYF. Full variable domain (outside the CDR3, taken from reference TRBV28 and TRBJ2-7): DVKVTQSSRYLVKRTGEKVFLECVQDMDHENMFWYRQDPGLGLRLIYFSYDVKMKEKGDIPEGYSVSREKKERFSLILESASTNQTSMYLCASRQNNNYEQYFGPGTRLTVT.